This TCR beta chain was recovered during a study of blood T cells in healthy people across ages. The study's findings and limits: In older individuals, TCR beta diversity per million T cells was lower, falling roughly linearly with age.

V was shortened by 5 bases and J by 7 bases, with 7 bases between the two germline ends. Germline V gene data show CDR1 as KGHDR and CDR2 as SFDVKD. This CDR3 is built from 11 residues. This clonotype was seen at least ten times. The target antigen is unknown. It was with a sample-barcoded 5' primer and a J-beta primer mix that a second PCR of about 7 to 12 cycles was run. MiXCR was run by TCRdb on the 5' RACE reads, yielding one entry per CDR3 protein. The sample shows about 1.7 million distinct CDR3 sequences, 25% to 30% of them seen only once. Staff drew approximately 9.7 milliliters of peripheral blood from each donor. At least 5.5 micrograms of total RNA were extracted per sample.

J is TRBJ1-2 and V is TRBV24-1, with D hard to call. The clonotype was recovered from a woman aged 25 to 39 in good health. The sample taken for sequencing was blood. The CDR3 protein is CATSGGGGYTF. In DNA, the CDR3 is TGTGCCACCAGTGGGGGAGGTGGCTACACCTTC.